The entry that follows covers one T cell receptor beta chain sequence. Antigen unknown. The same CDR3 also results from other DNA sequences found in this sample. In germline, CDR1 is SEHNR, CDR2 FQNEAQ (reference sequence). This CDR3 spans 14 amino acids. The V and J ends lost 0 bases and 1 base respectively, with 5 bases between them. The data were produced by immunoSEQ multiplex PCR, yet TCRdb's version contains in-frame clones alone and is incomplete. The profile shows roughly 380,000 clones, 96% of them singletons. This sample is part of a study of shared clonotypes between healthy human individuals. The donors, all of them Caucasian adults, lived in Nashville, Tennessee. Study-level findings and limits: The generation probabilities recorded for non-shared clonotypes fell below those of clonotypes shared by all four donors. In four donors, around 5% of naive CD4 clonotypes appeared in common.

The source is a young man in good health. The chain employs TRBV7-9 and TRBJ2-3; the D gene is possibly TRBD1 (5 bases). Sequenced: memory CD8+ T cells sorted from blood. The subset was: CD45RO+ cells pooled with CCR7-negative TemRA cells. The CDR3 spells CASSLAGGTDTQYF. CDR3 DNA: TGTGCCAGCAGCTTAGCAGGGGGCACAGATACGCAGTATTTT.